This T cell receptor (beta chain) emerged from a study of T cell responses to AZD1222 COVID-19 vaccine. Germline V gene sequence: CDR1 SGHTA, CDR2 FQGTGA. This CDR3 spans 12 amino acids. Trimming took 2 bases from V and 7 from J, leaving 7 bases between them. TCRdb's copy holds only in-frame clones and misses some; the assay was immunoSEQ multiplex PCR. The profile shows more than 95,000 clones, roughly 90% of them singletons. Findings of the study overall: The donor group comprised mostly white British people and more females; the analysis possibly underestimated clonal diversity.

Concerning this clone itself: Its antigen is undetermined.

This clonotype was sampled from an adult in good health. Here the sequenced sample was peripheral blood, taken on day 0 of AZD1222 vaccination. The rearrangement uses TRBV7-3 and TRBJ2-3; possible D gene TRBD1, 6 bases. The DNA for the CDR3 is TGTGCCAGCAGCTTACAGGGGCATACGCAGTATTTT. Residues: CASSLQGHTQYF.